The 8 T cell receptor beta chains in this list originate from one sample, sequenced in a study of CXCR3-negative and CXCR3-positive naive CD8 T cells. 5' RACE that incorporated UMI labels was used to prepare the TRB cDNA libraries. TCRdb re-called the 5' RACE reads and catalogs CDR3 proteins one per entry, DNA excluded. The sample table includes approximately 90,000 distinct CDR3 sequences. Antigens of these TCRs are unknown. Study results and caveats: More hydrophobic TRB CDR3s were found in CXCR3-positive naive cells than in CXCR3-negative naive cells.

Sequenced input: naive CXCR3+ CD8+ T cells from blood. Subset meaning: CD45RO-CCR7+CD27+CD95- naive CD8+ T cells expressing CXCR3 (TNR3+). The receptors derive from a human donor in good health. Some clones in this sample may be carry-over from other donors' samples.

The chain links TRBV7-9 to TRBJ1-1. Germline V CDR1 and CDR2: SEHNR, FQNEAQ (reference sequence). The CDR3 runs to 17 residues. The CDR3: CASSLASYSVEKTEAFF.

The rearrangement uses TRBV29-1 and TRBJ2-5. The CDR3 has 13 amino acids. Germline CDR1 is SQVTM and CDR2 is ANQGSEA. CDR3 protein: CSVEWQFQETQYF.

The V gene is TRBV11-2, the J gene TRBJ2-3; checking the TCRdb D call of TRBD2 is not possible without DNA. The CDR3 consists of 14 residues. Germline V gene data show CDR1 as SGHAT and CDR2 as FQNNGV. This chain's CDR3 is CASSSLGPTDTQYF.

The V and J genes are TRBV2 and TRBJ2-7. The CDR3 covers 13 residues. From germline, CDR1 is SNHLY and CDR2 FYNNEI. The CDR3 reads CASSLRGSYEQYF.

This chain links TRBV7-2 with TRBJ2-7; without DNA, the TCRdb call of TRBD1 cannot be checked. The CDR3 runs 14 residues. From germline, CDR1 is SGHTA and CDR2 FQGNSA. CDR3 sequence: CASSLGTGVDEQYF.

The CDR3 sequence is CASSLWTSGGNFNEQFF. V gene TRBV5-1 combines with J gene TRBJ2-1; the TCRdb D gene call, TRBD2, has no DNA to confirm it. The CDR3 has 17 residues. Per germline, CDR1 SGHRS and CDR2 YFSETQ. Full variable domain (remainder filled in from reference TRBV5-1 and TRBJ2-1): KAGVTQTPRYLIKTRGQQVTLSCSPISGHRSVSWYQQTPGQGLQFLFEYFSETQRNKGNFPGRFSGRQFSNSRSEMNVSTLELGDSALYLCASSLWTSGGNFNEQFFGPGTRLTVL.

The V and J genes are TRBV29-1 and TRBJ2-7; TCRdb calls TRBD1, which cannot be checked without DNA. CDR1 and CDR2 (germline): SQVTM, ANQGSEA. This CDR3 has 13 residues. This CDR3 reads CSVAEGRFDEQYF.

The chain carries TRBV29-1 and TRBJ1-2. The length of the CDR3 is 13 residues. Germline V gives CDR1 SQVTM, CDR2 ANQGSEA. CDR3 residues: CSVEDGQFSGYTF.